This TCR beta chain emerged from a study of T cells in Graves' hyperthyroidism and ophthalmopathy. Study-wide findings and caveats: The model's output predicted ophthalmopathy at a median of roughly 6.9 months prior to onset.

Germline loops: CDR1 SGHVS, CDR2 FNYEAQ. The CDR3 is made up of 16 amino acids. V dropped 5 bases and J dropped 1 base, with 14 bases sitting between them. Stable Graves' hyperthyroidism denoted no ophthalmopathy progression over 18 months. Patients aged 18 to 65 had newly diagnosed hyperthyroidism lasting under 2 months. Uncontrolled infection, other autoimmune disease, pregnancy or lactation led to exclusion. This clonotype was seen a few times. Its matching antigen is unknown. RNA transcripts gave rise to amplified TCR beta CDR3 regions. Primed by the HTBI set, a first-round RT-PCR was run on the TCR CDR3. TCRdb re-called the multiplex PCR reads with MiXCR, one entry per CDR3 protein. The table lists roughly 580,000 distinct CDR3 sequences, under 60% of them singletons.

The clonotype comes from a woman aged 18-29 years with Graves' hyperthyroidism. The chain is built from TRBV7-6 and TRBJ2-2, with D possibly being TRBD1 (5 bases). Input material: peripheral blood or thyroid tissue (not recorded which). The CDR3 region is CASSRMGRENTGELFF. The CDR3 DNA sequence: TGTGCCAGCAGCCGTATGGGCAGGGAGAACACCGGGGAGCTGTTTTTT.